This TCR beta chain comes out of a study of shared clonotypes between healthy human individuals. The CDR3 extends over 14 amino acids. V was pared by 3 bases and J by 0 bases, with 7 bases between. Germline values: CDR1 SGHTA, CDR2 FQGTGA. The data were produced by immunoSEQ multiplex PCR, yet TCRdb's version contains in-frame clones alone and is incomplete. The table has over a million clones, roughly 96% seen once; the top ten hold over 1%. The material sequenced was naive CD4+ T cells sorted from blood. Subset given: CD45RA+ positively selected. The clonotype comes from a man aged 25 to 45 in good health. V usage is TRBV7-3 and J usage is TRBJ2-3, with D unresolved. The DNA of the CDR3 is TGTGCCAGCAGCTTTGGACGGAGCACAGATACGCAGTATTTT. Translation: CASSFGRSTDTQYF.